Listed below are T cell receptor beta chains from one sample, sequenced in a study of T-cell reconstitution after alpha-beta-depleted transplantation in children. TCRdb recomputed calls from the PCR reads with MiXCR, one row per CDR3 protein. The data contain 500,000 to 750,000 distinct CDR3 sequences, around 13% of them singletons. The specimen was PBMCs, mostly from graft donor cells, collected 360 days after TCRalphabeta/CD19-depleted stem cell transplant. Receptors originate from a male patient aged 10 to 17 who had a stem cell transplant for acute myeloid leukemia, so the T cells may come from the graft donor. The CDR3 runs from the conserved cysteine through the conserved F or W. Fields, in order: CDR3 protein, V gene, J gene.

CDR3: CASSLIFGGASYNEQFF
V: TRBV11-2
J: TRBJ2-1

CDR3: CASRLAGRRTDTQYF
V: TRBV28
J: TRBJ2-3

CDR3: CASSLAVPTDTQYF
V: TRBV5-1
J: TRBJ2-3

CDR3: CASSSRGRSSYNEQFF
V: TRBV7-2
J: TRBJ2-1

CDR3: CASSLTGSQGEYEQYF
V: TRBV7-3
J: TRBJ2-7

CDR3: CSAVHSGGAYNERFF
V: TRBV20-1
J: TRBJ2-1

CDR3: CSPLAGVRDEQFF
V: TRBV20-1
J: TRBJ2-1

CDR3: CSARFPSGPGQETQYF
V: TRBV20-1
J: TRBJ2-5

CDR3: CASSAGSYEQYF
V: TRBV9
J: TRBJ2-7

CDR3: CSVYGQGTYEQYF
V: TRBV29-1
J: TRBJ2-7

CDR3: CASSQDTPLGIKKYF
V: TRBV4-2
J: TRBJ2-7

CDR3: CASSAQAYGNTIYF
V: TRBV25-1
J: TRBJ1-3

CDR3: CASSQVGQGANSGANVLTF
V: TRBV4-3
J: TRBJ2-6

CDR3: CASSYWTSGNYEQFF
V: TRBV6-5
J: TRBJ2-1

CDR3: CASSFTGVPYEQYF
V: TRBV7-2
J: TRBJ2-7